This T cell receptor (beta chain) originates from a study of blood T cell repertoires in COVID-19. Across the whole study: From T cells, B-cell-depleted T cells, or PBMCs came the material, which was cDNA or gDNA.

Original processing notes: Reference gene primer amplification gave estimated nucleated cell counts. Profiling relied on immunoSEQ multiplex PCR, and the TCRdb table lists in-frame clones only, not all of them. That table gives V, J and clone size, and the DNA gave D and trimming. The table lists 170,000 or so clones, 83% of them singletons, with approximately 1.4% in the top ten. The germline CDR1 and CDR2 sequences are MDHEN and SYDVKM. The trim removed 2 bases at V and 8 bases at J, leaving 14 bases unmatched. This CDR3 spans 18 amino acids. This clone was seen more than once but under ten times. The chain joins TRBV28 to TRBJ2-7; the match to TRBD2 covers 14 bases. Sample: peripheral blood. This TCR was recovered from a human donor in a cohort sampled during active COVID-19. The chain's CDR3 is CASSLAGTSGSASEKQYF. CDR3 sequence (DNA): TGTGCCAGCAGTTTAGCCGGGACTAGCGGGAGTGCATCCGAAAAGCAGTACTTC.